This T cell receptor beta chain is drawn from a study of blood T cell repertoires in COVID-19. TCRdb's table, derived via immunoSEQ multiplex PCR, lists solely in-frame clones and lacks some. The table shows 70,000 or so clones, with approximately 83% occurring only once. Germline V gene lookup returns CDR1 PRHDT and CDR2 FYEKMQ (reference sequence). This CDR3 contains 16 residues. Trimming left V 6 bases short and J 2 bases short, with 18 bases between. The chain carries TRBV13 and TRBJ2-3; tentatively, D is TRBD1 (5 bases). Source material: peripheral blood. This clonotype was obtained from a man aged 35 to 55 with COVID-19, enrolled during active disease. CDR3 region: CASRTIDRQYTDTQYF. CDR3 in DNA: TGTGCCAGCAGAACAATCGACAGACAATACACAGATACGCAGTATTTT.